The entry below gives a single T cell receptor beta chain sequence along with its context. A read error likely explains this, since a far larger clone differs by one base. The record originates from a study of regulatory T cells in long-lasting Graves disease. Sample time point: newly diagnosed GD, antithyroid drugs for less than 3 months. RNA isolated from PBMCs was used to make the TCR library. Diagnosis followed American Thyroid Association guidelines for Graves' disease. Germline CDR1 is SGHKS and CDR2 is YYEKEE (reference sequence). There are 13 residues in the CDR3. With iRepertoire HTBI primers and Arm-PCR of CDR3 regions, TCR beta libraries were built. TCRdb re-derived calls from the multiplex PCR reads in MiXCR, one entry per CDR3 protein. The data contain roughly 430,000 distinct CDR3 sequences, about 16% of them singletons. The sample also formed part of further work on T cells in Graves' hyperthyroidism and ophthalmopathy.

This receptor was obtained from a woman in her twenties or thirties with Graves disease. This rearrangement joins TRBV5-5 to TRBJ2-5, with D tentatively TRBD1 or TRBD2 (5 bases each). Sequences were derived from peripheral blood mononuclear cells (PBMCs), sampled at new diagnosis, from a patient treated with antithyroid drugs. CDR3 sequence reads: CASSLVVGETQCF. The CDR3 DNA follows: TGTGCCAGCAGCTTAGTAGTGGGGGAGACCCAGTGCTTC.